The 30 T cell receptor beta chains listed next were all sequenced from one sample in a study of regulatory T cells in long-lasting Graves disease. Time point given: persistent/refractory GD, antithyroid drugs over 5 years with positive TRAb. Construction of the TCR library relied on RNA isolated from PBMCs. Researchers made TCR beta libraries by using iRepertoire HTBI primers and running Arm-PCR on CDR3 regions. One entry per CDR3 protein results from TCRdb running MiXCR on the multiplex PCR reads. The sample records roughly 300,000 distinct CDR3 sequences, 15% to 20% being singletons. The source material was peripheral blood mononuclear cells (PBMCs), sampled when the disease was refractory, from a patient treated with antithyroid drugs. The receptor source for this set is a female donor with Graves disease.

This clonotype was recorded a few times. This sequence joins TRBV5-1 and TRBJ2-5; TRBD1 might be the D (6 bases). Trimming shortened V by 4 bases and J by 3 bases, and 16 bases separated the two germline ends. CDR1 is SGHRS, CDR2 YFSETQ, per germline. This CDR3 is 15 amino acids long. CDR3 DNA: TGCGCCAGCAGCACGTGGGACACAAGAAAAGAGACCCAGTACTTC. It specifies CASSTWDTRKETQYF.

The chain employs TRBV6-2 or TRBV6-3 and TRBJ2-7; 7 bases fit TRBD2. Germline V gene lookup returns CDR1 MNHEY and CDR2 SVGEGT. This CDR3 is 13 amino acids long. V shed 7 bases and J 0 bases; nucleotides not matched to a gene: 3. As DNA, the CDR3 is TGTGCCAGCACTAGCGGCAGCTCCTACGAGCAGTACTTC. It yields the protein CASTSGSSYEQYF.

This clonotype has ten or more counts. The genes are TRBV12-3 or TRBV12-4 and TRBJ2-7; 9 bases are shared with TRBD1. V gave up 5 bases and J gave up 7 bases; unmatched junction bases: 18. This CDR3 is 17 amino acids long. The CDR3 region is CASSRTLPGQGRGEQYF. The DNA for the CDR3 is TGTGCCAGCAGTAGAACACTCCCGGGACAGGGTCGGGGGGAGCAGTACTTC.

This clonotype was recorded many times. The CDR3, as DNA: TGTGCCAGCAGTCCCAGCGTAATTCAACCGGGACAGGGGTACTACGAGCAGTACTTC. Protein sequence: CASSPSVIQPGQGYYEQYF. The rearrangement links TRBV11-2 to TRBJ2-7, with 10 bases lining up with TRBD1. J was trimmed by 3 bases and V by 6 bases; bases with no gene match: 20. The CDR3 sequence is 19 residues long. Germline V lookup: CDR1 SGHAT, CDR2 FQNNGV.

This clonotype has only a few counts. The V gene is TRBV24-1, the J gene TRBJ2-1; the D gene could be TRBD1 or TRBD2 (6 bases each). V was cut by 5 bases and J by 10 bases, with 17 bases left in between. In germline, CDR1 is KGHDR, CDR2 SFDVKD. The CDR3 is made up of 14 amino acids. CDR3 region: CATSGGAPPYEQFF. The CDR3 nucleotides read TGTGCCACCAGTGGGGGGGCGCCCCCCTACGAGCAGTTCTTC.

The chain employs TRBV14 and TRBJ2-5; D remains unclear. V dropped 7 bases and J dropped 2 bases, with 17 bases sitting between them. This CDR3 is built from 15 residues. CDR1 and CDR2 (germline): SGHDN, FVKESK. DNA of the CDR3: TGTGCCAGCAAGTCCGGCTTAGTAGTTCAAGAGACCCAGTACTTC. Translation gives CASKSGLVVQETQYF.

The chain carries TRBV27 and TRBJ1-6, with D perhaps matching TRBD1 (6 bases). The CDR3 has 15 residues. Trimming removed 0 bases from V and 5 bases from J, with 8 bases in between. The germline V gene has CDR1 MNHEY and CDR2 SMNVEV (reference sequence). The chain's CDR3 is CASSLSGQDNSPLHF. CDR3 bases: TGTGCCAGCAGTTTATCGGGACAAGATAATTCACCCCTCCACTTT.

This clonotype has only a few counts. One end of the junction fails to match germline, which may point to a read error. The genes are TRBV6-5 and TRBJ2-2, with D unclear. From germline, CDR1 is MNHEY and CDR2 SVGAGI. The CDR3 runs 13 residues. The CDR3 region has the DNA TGTGCCAGCAGCTACTACCTCGCCGGGGAGCTGTTTTTT. It codes for CASSYYLAGELFF.

The V gene is TRBV7-3, the J gene TRBJ2-3; D possibly matches TRBD1 or TRBD2 (5 bases each). V gave up 5 bases and J gave up 1 base, with 10 bases separating them. The germline V gene has CDR1 SGHTA and CDR2 FQGTGA. The CDR3 runs 14 residues. The CDR3 nucleotides are TGTGCCAGCAGCAACCGGGACCGCACAGATACGCAGTATTTT. It is translated as CASSNRDRTDTQYF.

This clonotype has more than one count but fewer than ten. V and J are TRBV2 and TRBJ2-1; D is unclear. Trimming removed 6 bases at V and 8 bases at J, with 17 bases between. Germline loops: CDR1 SNHLY, CDR2 FYNNEI. The CDR3 is made up of 14 amino acids. The CDR3 reads CASRLGQARDEQFF. The CDR3 region has the DNA TGTGCCAGCAGACTCGGGCAGGCAAGGGATGAGCAGTTCTTC.

J is TRBJ1-3 and V is TRBV29-1, with D unresolved. Trimming shortened V by 6 bases and J by 4 bases, and 10 bases separated the two germline ends. This CDR3 comprises 12 residues. CDR1 and CDR2 from the germline V gene are SQVTM and ANQGSEA. This chain's CDR3 is CSVLTPGNTIYF. The CDR3 nucleotides read TGCAGCGTCTTAACGCCGGGAAACACCATATATTTT.

This clonotype was detected only a few times. The chain couples TRBV6-5 to TRBJ1-1; TRBD1 matches 10 bases. J was trimmed by 4 bases and V by 2 bases; bases with no gene match: 7. This CDR3 comprises 16 residues. Germline values: CDR1 MNHEY, CDR2 SVGAGI. The CDR3 is CASSYGDRGLFTEAFF. The CDR3 DNA follows: TGTGCCAGCAGTTACGGGGACAGGGGTCTATTCACTGAAGCTTTCTTT.

The chain uses TRBV6-2 or TRBV6-3 and TRBJ1-1, with 10 nucleotides matching TRBD1. The length of the CDR3 is 13 residues. V was pared by 6 bases and J by 6 bases, with 4 bases of the junction left unmatched. Germline V gene lookup returns CDR1 MNHEY and CDR2 SVGEGT. This chain's CDR3 is CASSRDRGPEAFF. The DNA for the CDR3 is TGTGCCAGCAGCCGCGACAGGGGGCCTGAAGCTTTCTTT.

DNA of the CDR3: TGTGCCAGCAGCTCGAATCTGAACACTGAAGCTTTCTTT. Protein: CASSSNLNTEAFF. The chain employs TRBV5-4 and TRBJ1-1; no clear D gene. V lost 3 bases to trimming and J lost 0 bases, with 6 bases between them. This CDR3 contains 13 residues. Germline V lookup: CDR1 SGHNT, CDR2 YYREEE (reference sequence).

The chain combines TRBV6-1 with TRBJ1-5, with 9 positions matching TRBD1. Germline CDR1 and CDR2: MNHNS and SASEGT. V lost 7 bases to trimming and J lost 3 bases; unmatched junction nucleotides: 4. The CDR3 runs 14 residues. CDR3 residues: CASIGQGNNQPQHF. For the CDR3, the DNA is TGTGCCAGCATTGGACAGGGGAACAATCAGCCCCAGCATTTT.

The chain combines TRBV5-1 with TRBJ2-2; possible D gene TRBD2, 5 bases. V was clipped by 4 bases and J by 4 bases, with 11 bases between them. The CDR3 length is 14 residues. The germline CDR1 and CDR2 sequences are SGHRS and YFSETQ. Written as DNA, the CDR3 is TGCGCCAGCAGCACGGAGGTGGGCACCGGGGAGCTGTTTTTT. This encodes CASSTEVGTGELFF.

The chain is built from TRBV6-1 and TRBJ2-5; D is perhaps TRBD1 or TRBD2 (5 bases each). The CDR3 runs 14 residues. V was clipped by 8 bases and J by 7 bases, with 20 bases between them. From germline, CDR1 is MNHNS and CDR2 SASEGT. CDR3 in DNA: TGTGCCAGCTCCCCTCGGGGCTCTGGAGGGACCCAGTACTTC. It codes for CASSPRGSGGTQYF.

This clonotype was seen a handful of times. The CDR3 sequence: CASSEGQGFQYEQYF. CDR3 nucleotide sequence: TGTGCCAGCAGTGAGGGACAGGGCTTTCAGTACGAGCAGTACTTC. The rearrangement joins TRBV25-1 to TRBJ2-7; 9 positions match TRBD1. The V segment lost 3 bases and the J segment 4 bases; nucleotides outside the gene matches: 7. This CDR3 has 15 residues. Germline CDR1 is MGHDK and CDR2 is SYGVNS.

This clonotype was picked up many times. The chain has TRBV28 and TRBJ1-1; D remains ambiguous. The germline V gene has CDR1 MDHEN and CDR2 SYDVKM. Trimming shortened V by 6 bases and J by 7 bases, and 9 bases separated the two germline ends. The CDR3 consists of 11 residues. In nucleotides, the CDR3 is TGTGCCAGCAGCTTGGGTTTTGAAGCTTTCTTT. Translated: CASSLGFEAFF.

This clonotype was seen repeatedly, ten times or more. The V call is TRBV12-3 or TRBV12-4, the J call TRBJ1-2; D may be TRBD1 (5 bases). V was pared by 3 bases and J by 8 bases, with 7 bases between. The CDR3 is made up of 11 amino acids. CDR3 sequence (DNA): TGTGCCAGCAGTTTGCAGGGCGGCTACACCTTC. As protein: CASSLQGGYTF.

The V and J genes are TRBV9 and TRBJ1-2; D might be TRBD1 (6 bases). V gave up 0 bases and J gave up 4 bases, with 10 bases separating them. Germline lookup yields CDR1 SGDLS and CDR2 YYNGEE. The CDR3 extends over 14 amino acids. The CDR3 reads CASSVETGPYGYTF. As DNA, the CDR3 is TGTGCCAGCAGCGTAGAGACAGGCCCCTATGGCTACACCTTC.

This clonotype was detected a few times. This may come from a read error, since a much larger clone is one base off. The V gene is TRBV6-1, the J gene TRBJ2-2; no clear D. V gave up 7 bases and J gave up 6 bases, with 9 bases separating them. Germline-derived CDR1 and CDR2 are MNHNS and SASEGT. The CDR3 contains 12 residues. CDR3 protein: CASTQPAGELFF. In nucleotides, the CDR3 is TGTGCCAGCACCCAACCCGCCGGGGAGCTGTTTTTT.

In this sample, this clonotype turned up many times. This rearrangement joins TRBV3-1 to TRBJ2-2, with D maybe TRBD2 (6 bases). CDR1 LGHDT and CDR2 YNNKEL come from the germline V gene (reference sequence). V was clipped by 4 bases and J by 7 bases, with 7 bases between them. CDR3 length: 12 amino acids. The CDR3 spells CASSRTIGELFF. In DNA, the CDR3 is TGTGCCAGCAGCCGGACTATCGGGGAGCTGTTTTTT.

This clonotype appeared once. V is TRBV18 and J is TRBJ1-1; D is possibly TRBD1 (6 bases). V was trimmed by 6 bases and J by 11 bases, leaving 25 bases between them. CDR3 length: 15 amino acids. Germline V gene sequence: CDR1 KGHSH, CDR2 LQKENI. CDR3 region: CASSIELGGAYRAFF. The CDR3 DNA reads TGTGCCAGCTCGATAGAACTTGGGGGCGCGTACAGGGCTTTCTTT. Full variable domain (remainder filled in from reference TRBV18 and TRBJ1-1): NAGVMQNPRHLVRRRGQEARLRCSPMKGHSHVYWYRQLPEEGLKFMVYLQKENIIDESGMPKERFSAEFPKEGPSILRIQQVVRGDSAAYFCASSIELGGAYRAFFGQGTRLTVV.

J is TRBJ2-5 and V is TRBV6-2 or TRBV6-3; D possibly matches TRBD1 or TRBD2 (5 bases each). The CDR3 sequence is 11 residues long. V was pared by 8 bases and J by 5 bases, with 9 bases between. Per germline, CDR1 MNHEY and CDR2 SVGEGT. The DNA of the CDR3 is TGTGCCAGCCGGGACGGGGAGACCCAGTACTTC. Its translation is CASRDGETQYF.

This chain links TRBV7-3 with TRBJ2-7; 9 bases map to TRBD1. The CDR3 has 15 residues. The V gene end was trimmed by 2 bases and the J gene end by 3 bases; junction bases not matched to a gene: 5. Germline CDR1 is SGHTA and CDR2 is FQGTGA. CDR3: CASSLEGTGYYEQYF. The CDR3 DNA follows: TGTGCCAGCAGCTTAGAGGGGACAGGGTACTACGAGCAGTACTTC.

The table lists this clonotype with a few counts. The chain carries TRBV7-8 and TRBJ1-5; D unclear. V was shortened by 1 base and J by 10 bases, with 14 bases between the two germline ends. CDR1 SGHVS and CDR2 FQNEAQ come from the germline V gene. This CDR3 has 14 amino acids. CDR3 protein: CASSLGTPQSPQHF. As DNA, the CDR3 is TGTGCCAGCAGCTTAGGAACACCCCAGAGTCCCCAGCATTTT.

This clonotype was counted between two and nine times. This chain connects TRBV30 to TRBJ2-2; D gene ambiguous. The CDR3 extends over 13 amino acids. The germline CDR1 and CDR2 sequences are GTSNPN and SVGIG (reference sequence). V lost 2 bases to trimming and J lost 5 bases, with 9 bases between them. CDR3 loop: CAWSQQSTGELFF. For the CDR3, the DNA is TGTGCCTGGAGTCAACAGTCAACCGGGGAGCTGTTTTTT.

In this sample, this clonotype turned up many times. CDR3 in DNA: TGCAGCGTTAAACTATCCTATGGCTACACCTTC. Residues: CSVKLSYGYTF. V is TRBV29-1 and J is TRBJ1-2; D gene unclear. CDR3 length: 11 amino acids. V shed 5 bases and J shed 4 bases, with 8 bases lying between them. The germline CDR1 and CDR2 sequences are SQVTM and ANQGSEA. The entire variable domain, with the rest obtained from reference TRBV29-1 and TRBJ1-2, is as follows: SAVISQKPSRDICQRGTSLTIQCQVDSQVTMMFWYRQQPGQSLTLIATANQGSEATYESGFVIDKFPISRPNLTFSTLTVSNMSPEDSSIYLCSVKLSYGYTFGSGTRLTVV.

The rearrangement links TRBV12-3 or TRBV12-4 to TRBJ2-4; 9 bases fit TRBD1. The CDR3 covers 15 residues. V dropped 3 bases and J dropped 12; count of bases not matched to a gene: 12. The CDR3 is CASSFRIQDRGDQYF. DNA for the CDR3: TGTGCCAGCAGTTTCCGTATCCAGGACAGGGGTGATCAGTACTTC.